Below are 28 T cell receptor beta chains sequenced from a single sample in a study of shared clonotypes between healthy human individuals. Naive-designated CD8 cells lacked CD45RO, were positively enriched for CCR7, and omitted terminally differentiated effector memory CD45RA+ cells. Produced via immunoSEQ multiplex PCR; TCRdb's table is partial and in-frame only. The repertoire includes 1.5 million to 2.5 million clones, about 94% of them detected once, and approximately 1% sits in the top ten. The sample consisted of naive CD8+ T cells sorted from blood. These receptors all stem from a man between 18 and 35 years old in good health.

The V gene is TRBV27, the J gene TRBJ1-1, with a possible D match to TRBD1 (5 bases). Trimming removed 1 base at V and 4 bases at J, with 19 bases between. The length of the CDR3 is 17 residues. Germline lookup yields CDR1 MNHEY and CDR2 SMNVEV (reference sequence). The CDR3 here is CASSLFGGRGWGTEAFF. The CDR3 DNA follows: TGTGCCAGCAGTTTATTCGGTGGACGGGGGTGGGGCACTGAAGCTTTCTTT.

This clone was observed once. V gene TRBV27 combines with J gene TRBJ1-6; weak D call: TRBD1 (6 bases). The length of the CDR3 is 14 residues. The germline V and J ends were trimmed by 7 bases and 8 bases, with 15 bases remaining between them. Per the germline V gene, CDR1 is MNHEY and CDR2 is SMNVEV (reference sequence). The CDR3 here is CASNFRGPDSPLHF. The CDR3 DNA reads TGTGCCAGCAACTTCAGGGGCCCAGATTCACCCCTCCACTTT.

This clone came up a few times. This chain uses TRBV28 with TRBJ1-5; the D gene is possibly TRBD1 (6 bases). Deletions cut 3 bases from V and 3 bases from J, with 12 bases between. In germline, CDR1 is MDHEN, CDR2 SYDVKM. This CDR3 is 15 amino acids long. CDR3 loop: CASSLRGAVNQPQHF. In DNA form, the CDR3 reads TGTGCCAGCAGTTTGAGGGGGGCAGTCAATCAGCCCCAGCATTTT. The full variable domain, completed using reference TRBV28 and TRBJ1-5, is DVKVTQSSRYLVKRTGEKVFLECVQDMDHENMFWYRQDPGLGLRLIYFSYDVKMKEKGDIPEGYSVSREKKERFSLILESASTNQTSMYLCASSLRGAVNQPQHFGDGTRLSIL.

The chain combines TRBV9 with TRBJ2-7; 10 positions match TRBD2. CDR3 length: 15 amino acids. Germline values: CDR1 SGDLS, CDR2 YYNGEE. The V gene end was trimmed by 3 bases and the J gene end by 6 bases; junction bases not matched to a gene: 9. CDR3 region: CASSAAGTSASEQYF. As DNA, the CDR3 is TGTGCCAGCAGCGCCGCCGGGACTAGCGCCTCCGAGCAGTACTTC.

This clone came up once. The V gene is TRBV2, the J gene TRBJ1-5; D is perhaps TRBD1 (5 bases). Germline V gene lookup returns CDR1 SNHLY and CDR2 FYNNEI. V was clipped by 9 bases and J by 0 bases, with 12 bases between them. The CDR3 is 14 residues long. The CDR3 DNA is TGTGCCAGTCAGGGCCTTAGTAGCAATCAGCCCCAGCATTTT. This translates into CASQGLSSNQPQHF.

Notes on this clone: Other DNA sequences in this sample translate to the same CDR3. This chain links TRBV27 with TRBJ2-7; 9 nucleotides match TRBD1. V shed 3 bases and J 0 bases; nucleotides not matched to a gene: 3. Germline V gene sequence: CDR1 MNHEY, CDR2 SMNVEV (reference sequence). The CDR3 is made up of 15 amino acids. CDR3: CASSFGTGSSYEQYF. DNA for the CDR3: TGTGCCAGCAGTTTTGGGACAGGGAGCTCCTACGAGCAGTACTTC.

The V call is TRBV2, the J call TRBJ2-7; D unclear. Germline V gene sequence: CDR1 SNHLY, CDR2 FYNNEI. CDR3 size: 13 residues. The V end lost 8 bases, the J end lost 2 bases, and 13 bases lay between the germline ends. The CDR3 DNA follows: TGTGCCAGCGAGAAGGCAAGTGCCTACGAGCAGTACTTC. Translation gives CASEKASAYEQYF. Together with reference TRBV2 and TRBJ2-7, the CDR3 gives the full variable domain: EPEVTQTPSHQVTQMGQEVILRCVPISNHLYFYWYRQILGQKVEFLVSFYNNEISEKSEIFDDQFSVERPDGSNFTLKIRSTKLEDSAMYFCASEKASAYEQYFGPGTRLTVT.

This clone was seen just once. V usage is TRBV6-5 and J usage is TRBJ1-1, with 7 bases matching TRBD1. CDR3 length: 14 residues. With V trimmed by 3 bases and J by 0 bases, 1 base remained unmatched. The germline V gene encodes CDR1 MNHEY and CDR2 SVGAGI. In DNA form, the CDR3 reads TGTGCCAGCAGTTATACAGGGGTGAACACTGAAGCTTTCTTT. This sequence encodes CASSYTGVNTEAFF.

As regards this clone: This CDR3 is also generated by other DNA sequences in the sample. The chain's CDR3 is CASSFGPTYEQYF. The CDR3 DNA is TGTGCCAGCAGCTTTGGGCCTACTTACGAGCAGTACTTC. This sequence joins TRBV7-9 and TRBJ2-7, with D unresolved. This CDR3 region has 13 residues. Trimming stripped 3 bases from V and 4 bases from J, with 10 bases between. The germline V gene encodes CDR1 SEHNR and CDR2 FQNEAQ (reference sequence).

V usage is TRBV6-5 and J usage is TRBJ2-7; the D gene is possibly TRBD2 (5 bases). CDR3 length equals 16 residues. In germline, CDR1 is MNHEY, CDR2 SVGAGI. Trimming left V 4 bases short and J 0 bases short, with 16 bases between. CDR3 nucleotide sequence: TGTGCCAGCAGTTCCTCTTGGGGAGTGACCTCCTACGAGCAGTACTTC. This sequence encodes CASSSSWGVTSYEQYF.

The chain employs TRBV4-1 and TRBJ2-7, with 7 nucleotides matching TRBD1. CDR1 is MGHRA, CDR2 YSYEKL, per germline. This CDR3 is built from 13 residues. V trimming: 4 bases; J trimming: 12 bases; junction bases outside the gene matches: 12. CDR3: CASSLSTGQRAYF. CDR3 DNA sequence: TGCGCCAGCAGCCTCAGCACGGGACAGCGTGCGTACTTC.

The rearrangement links TRBV6-1 to TRBJ2-7; 9 bases line up with TRBD1. The V gene end was trimmed by 3 bases and the J gene end by 2 bases; junction bases not matched to a gene: 8. Germline V gives CDR1 MNHNS, CDR2 SASEGT. There are 16 residues in the CDR3. The chain's CDR3 is CASSEWDRAGAYEQYF. CDR3 coding DNA: TGTGCCAGCAGTGAGTGGGACAGGGCAGGGGCCTACGAGCAGTACTTC.

V and J are TRBV11-2 and TRBJ1-5; D call uncertain. Trimming removed 2 bases from V and 0 bases from J, with 8 bases in between. The CDR3 covers 15 residues. CDR1 and CDR2 from the germline V gene are SGHAT and FQNNGV. The CDR3 loop is CASSLSQDSNQPQHF. CDR3 nucleotide sequence: TGTGCCAGCAGCTTAAGTCAGGATAGCAATCAGCCCCAGCATTTT.

The gene calls are TRBV5-6 and TRBJ2-2; possibly TRBD1 or TRBD2 for D (5 bases each). The CDR3 totals 15 residues. CDR1 and CDR2 (germline): SGHDT, YYEEEE. The V and J ends lost 2 bases and 5 bases respectively, with 13 bases between them. The CDR3 DNA reads TGTGCCAGCAGCTTAGATACAGGACTGACCGGGGAGCTGTTTTTT. Translating gives CASSLDTGLTGELFF. The whole variable domain, remainder taken from reference TRBV5-6 and TRBJ2-2, is DAGVTQSPTHLIKTRGQQVTLRCSPKSGHDTVSWYQQALGQGPQFIFQYYEEEERQRGNFPDRFSGHQFPNYSSELNVNALLLGDSALYLCASSLDTGLTGELFFGEGSRLTVL.

The genes are TRBV7-8 and TRBJ2-1; 9 bases line up with TRBD2. The CDR3 has 17 residues. CDR1 is SGHVS and CDR2 is FQNEAQ in the germline V gene. Losses at the gene ends were 1 base for V and 4 bases for J; bases not matched to a gene: 8. The CDR3 DNA follows: TGTGCCAGCAGCTTAGAAATTAGCGGGGGCTATTACAATGAGCAGTTCTTC. Translated: CASSLEISGGYYNEQFF.

Here the CDR3 DNA reads TGTGCCAGCAGTGAGGGCTCTGGAACCCTTTACGAGCAGTACTTC. The encoded protein is CASSEGSGTLYEQYF. V and J are TRBV2 and TRBJ2-7; D is unclear. Trimming left V 3 bases short and J 4 bases short, with 16 bases between. CDR1 and CDR2 from the germline V gene are SNHLY and FYNNEI. CDR3 length equals 15 residues.

This chain links TRBV19 with TRBJ2-7; tentatively, D is TRBD1 (5 bases). Deletions cut 4 bases from V and 4 bases from J, with 11 bases between. This CDR3 region has 13 residues. Germline CDR1 reads LNHDA; CDR2 reads SQIVND (reference sequence). As DNA, the CDR3 is TGTGCCAGTAGTACGGACATTGAATACGAGCAGTACTTC. It is translated as CASSTDIEYEQYF.

This clone was detected a few times. The rearrangement links TRBV28 to TRBJ1-6; the match to TRBD1 covers 10 bases. With V trimmed by 6 bases and J by 11 bases, 7 bases remained unmatched. This CDR3 contains 14 residues. Germline values: CDR1 MDHEN, CDR2 SYDVKM. CDR3 coding DNA: TGTGCCAGCAGCTGGACAGGGGGTAGTCCACCCCTCCACTTT. It is translated as CASSWTGGSPPLHF.

This chain uses TRBV7-9 with TRBJ1-2; 7 nucleotides align to TRBD1. There are 18 residues in the CDR3. After removal of 4 bases from V and 0 bases from J, the junction contained 14 bases not matched to a gene. Germline-derived CDR1 and CDR2 are SEHNR and FQNEAQ (reference sequence). The CDR3 reads CASSYIGGQSLTNYGYTF. CDR3 nucleotides: TGTGCCAGCAGCTATATAGGGGGACAGTCCCTCACTAACTATGGCTACACCTTC.

The rearrangement links TRBV2 to TRBJ2-1; 7 bases line up with TRBD1. After removal of 6 bases from V and 0 bases from J, the junction contained 5 bases not matched to a gene. The germline CDR1 and CDR2 sequences are SNHLY and FYNNEI. This CDR3 is 15 amino acids long. For the CDR3, the DNA is TGTGCCAGCAGGCCGACAGGGAGCTCCTACAATGAGCAGTTCTTC. This gives the protein CASRPTGSSYNEQFF.

This rearrangement joins TRBV5-4 to TRBJ1-1, with D uncertain. The V and J ends lost 9 bases and 0 bases respectively, with 12 bases between them. CDR1 is SGHNT and CDR2 is YYREEE in the germline V gene (reference sequence). The CDR3 runs 13 residues. The CDR3 coding sequence is TGTGCCACTATGGGGTACATGAACACTGAAGCTTTCTTT. It is translated as CATMGYMNTEAFF.

This rearrangement joins TRBV15 to TRBJ1-1; D is unclear. CDR1 LNHNV and CDR2 YYDKDF come from the germline V gene (reference sequence). This CDR3 contains 12 residues. Between the trimmed V and J ends, which lost 0 bases and 10 bases, there was a span of 9 bases. The CDR3 bases are TGTGCCACCAGCAGAGAAGGCTACCCAGCTTTCTTT. This translates into CATSREGYPAFF.

This rearrangement joins TRBV19 to TRBJ2-7; 7 bases are shared with TRBD1. This CDR3 spans 13 amino acids. The ends lost 0 bases at V and 6 bases at J; junction bases unmatched: 2. Germline CDR1 is LNHDA and CDR2 is SQIVND (reference sequence). CDR3 sequence (DNA): TGTGCCAGTAGTATAGAGCCAGGGGGCGAGCAGTACTTC. Residues: CASSIEPGGEQYF.

The genes are TRBV4-1 and TRBJ2-1; D may be TRBD1 (6 bases). The CDR3 extends over 14 amino acids. Deletions cut 4 bases from V and 8 bases from J, with 15 bases between. Germline V gives CDR1 MGHRA, CDR2 YSYEKL. The CDR3 region is CASSPQGPGDEQFF. The CDR3 DNA reads TGCGCCAGCAGCCCTCAGGGGCCAGGGGATGAGCAGTTCTTC.

This clone was recorded once. The identical CDR3 is also encoded by other nucleotide sequences in the sample. V is TRBV7-9 and J is TRBJ2-7; D remains ambiguous. The CDR3 covers 12 residues. V lost 5 bases, J lost 3 bases, and 8 bases lay in between. Germline V gene lookup returns CDR1 SEHNR and CDR2 FQNEAQ (reference sequence). The CDR3 DNA reads TGTGCCAGCAGCCCCACTGGCTACGAGCAGTACTTC. Translation gives CASSPTGYEQYF.

The chain recombines TRBV20-1 with TRBJ1-1; D remains unclear. Germline loops: CDR1 DFQATT, CDR2 SNEGSKA (reference sequence). The CDR3 sequence is 11 residues long. The V end was cut by 3 bases, the J end by 3 bases, with 5 bases between. The CDR3 loop is CSASVDTEAFF. The CDR3 region has the DNA TGCAGTGCTAGTGTCGACACTGAAGCTTTCTTT.

The chain uses TRBV10-3 and TRBJ2-1; 7 bases line up with TRBD2. J gave up 0 bases and V 3 bases, and 8 bases lay outside the gene matches. Germline V lookup: CDR1 ENHRY, CDR2 SYGVKD. The CDR3 runs to 17 residues. The CDR3 region is CAISDLGGGSSYNEQFF. The CDR3, as DNA: TGTGCCATCAGTGACTTAGGCGGGGGTAGCTCCTACAATGAGCAGTTCTTC.

In its sample, this clone was seen once. The rearrangement joins TRBV19 to TRBJ1-5; maybe TRBD1 (5 bases). The CDR3 is 15 amino acids. With 7 bases removed from V and 4 bases from J, the gap between germline ends came to 17 bases. Per the germline V gene, CDR1 is LNHDA and CDR2 is SQIVND (reference sequence). In DNA form, the CDR3 reads TGTGCCAGTACTGGGGGGACGGCGTATAATCAGCCCCAGCATTTT. It codes for CASTGGTAYNQPQHF. Full variable domain (missing parts from reference TRBV19 and TRBJ1-5): DGGITQSPKYLFRKEGQNVTLSCEQNLNHDAMYWYRQDPGQGLRLIYYSQIVNDFQKGDIAEGYSVSREKKESFPLTVTSAQKNPTAFYLCASTGGTAYNQPQHFGDGTRLSIL.